The clone carrying this T cell receptor beta chain was picked up a small number of times. Its antigen is still unknown. The sample is drawn from a study of T cell repertoires in cytomegalovirus infection. Study details: Public TCR beta signatures indicated both CMV infection and matching HLA type. Broader study findings: It was HLA-C-restricted CMV-specific TCR beta clonotypes that dominated the response ex vivo. Frequencies of public TCR beta families were cumulated, and this identified carriers of CMV plus the relevant HLA.

Between the trimmed V and J ends, which lost 7 bases and 4 bases, there was a span of 13 bases. There are 13 residues in the CDR3. Germline CDR1 MDHEN, CDR2 SYDVKM. TCRdb reanalysed the reads using MiXCR and keeps one entry per CDR3 protein. The top ten clones hold over 2.5% of a sample with 290,000 or so distinct CDR3 sequences, about 8.8% of them seen once. Sequenced input: PBMCs. The chain combines TRBV28 with TRBJ2-5, with unresolved D. This TCR came from a human donor in good health (CMV status not recorded). Some clones in this sample may be carry-over from other donors' samples. For the CDR3, the DNA is TGTGCCAGCATCGGCCCAGACGGAGAGACCCAGTACTTC. This gives the protein CASIGPDGETQYF.